The following is a T cell receptor beta chain sequence with its context. These data are taken from a study of blood T cell repertoires in COVID-19. Study details: Sites in the United States, Italy and Spain provided acute and convalescent COVID-19 samples. T cells, B-cell-depleted T cells, or PBMCs provided the cDNA or gDNA that served as material.

Only in-frame clones appear in the TCRdb table, and some are missing; sequencing was by immunoSEQ multiplex PCR. This repertoire shows about 350,000 clones, around 87% found once; its top ten account for approximately 5.3%. Participant reports of clinical history set cohort assignment. Recovery among Cohort 3 donors was established by two negative PCRs, clearance, or symptom resolution. The clonotype comes from a young woman who had recovered from COVID-19. Sequencing was done on a sample of PBMCs or T cells enriched from blood (not recorded which).

CDR3 DNA sequence: TGCGCCAGCAGCTTAAAACAGGGGGCCCAGCCCCAGCATTTT. It codes for CASSLKQGAQPQHF. The chain employs TRBV5-1 and TRBJ1-5; TRBD1 agrees at 9 bases. The CDR3 is made up of 14 amino acids. J lost 7 bases, V lost 2 bases, and 4 bases had no gene match. From germline, CDR1 is SGHRS and CDR2 YFSETQ.